The 32 T cell receptor beta chains reported below all come from one sample, sequenced in a study of HIV-infected patients and healthy controls (dated 2014 in TCRdb). Preparation of the library involved 5' RACE. The sequencer was an Illumina MiSeq. SuperScript III was used to reverse transcribe 500 ng RNA with primers targeting the alpha and beta constant regions. Separate alpha and beta chain libraries were made by chain-specific third strand synthesis with multiplexing indices. TCRdb reanalyzed the raw reads on its own, using fastp at Q25 for trimming and MiXCR for clone calling, and kept in-frame beta chains. Each entry merges the rows of one CDR3 protein and shows their most common DNA and genes. Within this sample are roughly 20,000 distinct CDR3 sequences, with about 9.4% of them counted one time only. Of the sample, 6.5% to 8% is held by the ten largest clones. Since whole blood was used without any cell fractionation, the repertoire reflected all peripheral T cells in unsorted form.

Input material: blood. The receptors originated from an adult in good health.

Ten or more counts support this clonotype. The rearrangement links TRBV4-1 to TRBJ2-6; 7 bases fit TRBD2. This CDR3 is 16 amino acids long. The V segment lost 4 bases and the J segment 2 bases; nucleotides outside the gene matches: 5. The germline gives CDR1 MGHRA, CDR2 YSYEKL. The CDR3 sequence is CASSPRGGPGANVLTF. The CDR3 DNA reads as TGCGCCAGCAGCCCCCGCGGGGGACCTGGGGCCAACGTCCTGACTTTC.

Within the sample, this clonotype is medium-sized (0.01 to 0.1%). The V call is TRBV5-5, the J call TRBJ2-1, with D uncertain. The germline V gene has CDR1 SGHKS and CDR2 YYEKEE (reference sequence). The CDR3 covers 13 residues. V was cut by 4 bases and J by 7 bases, with 12 bases left in between. CDR3 DNA: TGTGCCAGCAGCCTGCTTGGAGCGAATGAGCAGTTCTTC. Translation: CASSLLGANEQFF. The variable domain in full, completed from reference TRBV5-5 and TRBJ2-1, reads DAGVTQSPTHLIKTRGQQVTLRCSPISGHKSVSWYQQVLGQGPQFIFQYYEKEERGRGNFPDRFSARQFPNYSSELNVNALLLGDSALYLCASSLLGANEQFFGPGTRLTVL.

This clonotype has ten or more counts. V gene TRBV18 combines with J gene TRBJ2-4; TRBD1 matches 7 bases. Trimming took 3 bases from V and 4 from J; bases not matched to a gene: 6. The CDR3 sequence is 15 residues long. Germline CDR1 is KGHSH and CDR2 is LQKENI. The CDR3 region is CASSPRGDSKNIQYF. The CDR3 DNA reads as TGTGCCAGCTCACCGAGAGGGGACAGTAAAAACATTCAGTACTTC.

This clonotype was picked up many times. This CDR3 is CASSSEAHPLFQYF. The CDR3 nucleotides are TGTGCCAGCAGTAGCGAGGCGCATCCCCTTTTTCAGTACTTC. The J gene is TRBJ2-4, the V gene TRBV28; D remains ambiguous. The CDR3 is 14 residues long. Germline loops: CDR1 MDHEN, CDR2 SYDVKM. Trimming took off 5 bases at V and 11 bases at J, with 19 bases between the two ends.

V usage is TRBV6-4 and J usage is TRBJ2-1, with 9 bases identical to TRBD1. Germline assignment: CDR1 MRHNA and CDR2 SNTAGT. The CDR3 runs to 17 residues. V lost 6 bases, J lost 7 bases, and 16 bases stayed unmatched. CDR3 bases: TGTGCCAGCAGCAAATATCCCGAGGGACAGGGTGGAAATGAGCAGTTCTTC. Translated: CASSKYPEGQGGNEQFF.

This clonotype was detected ten times or more. The J gene is TRBJ2-1, the V gene TRBV7-9; D unresolved. Germline lookup yields CDR1 SEHNR and CDR2 FQNEAQ (reference sequence). With 1 base removed from V and 7 bases from J, the gap between germline ends came to 5 bases. CDR3 size: 12 residues. The CDR3 coding sequence is TGTGCCAGCAGCTTAGGGCAGAATGAGCAGTTCTTC. This translates into CASSLGQNEQFF. Looking up the rest from reference TRBV7-9 and TRBJ2-1 gives the full variable domain: DTGVSQNPRHKITKRGQNVTFRCDPISEHNRLYWYRQTLGQGPEFLTYFQNEAQLEKSRLLSDRFSAERPKGSFSTLEIQRTEQGDSAMYLCASSLGQNEQFFGPGTRLTVL.

In its sample, this clonotype ranks as medium-sized. This chain links TRBV2 with TRBJ2-2; 9 bases are a match to TRBD2. The germline CDR1 and CDR2 sequences are SNHLY and FYNNEI. The CDR3 length is 15 residues. V trimming: 6 bases; J trimming: 4 bases; junction bases outside the gene matches: 6. CDR3 residues: CASSESGRTTGELFF. CDR3 coding DNA: TGTGCCAGCAGCGAGAGCGGGAGGACCACCGGGGAGCTGTTTTTT.

This clonotype was counted once. CDR3 residues: CASSFFGTQLYSGNTIYF. CDR3 sequence (DNA): TGTGCCAGCAGTTTCTTCGGGACACAGCTCTACTCTGGAAACACCATATATTTT. The rearrangement links TRBV28 to TRBJ1-3; D is perhaps TRBD1 (6 bases). Germline V lookup: CDR1 MDHEN, CDR2 SYDVKM. Trimming cost V 3 bases and J 0 bases, with 18 bases left between them. The CDR3 length is 18 residues.

This sequence joins TRBV4-2 and TRBJ2-7; maybe TRBD1 (6 bases). Germline CDR1 LGHNA, CDR2 YNFKEQ. There are 16 residues in the CDR3. V lost 0 bases and J lost 1, with 13 bases in between. CDR3 in amino acids: CASSQDNGTPSYEQYF. The CDR3, as DNA: TGTGCCAGCAGCCAAGATAACGGGACACCTTCCTACGAGCAGTACTTC.

This clonotype was counted many times. The chain joins TRBV29-1 to TRBJ2-7, with D unclear. The CDR3 is 12 amino acids. Trimming cost V 4 bases and J 0 bases, with 7 bases left between them. CDR1 SQVTM and CDR2 ANQGSEA come from the germline V gene. The CDR3 is CSVAGGSYEQYF. DNA of the CDR3: TGCAGCGTTGCGGGCGGCTCCTACGAGCAGTACTTC.

By sample share, this clonotype is medium-sized (0.01 to 0.1%). This chain joins TRBV7-8 and TRBJ1-1; D is uncertain. The CDR3 extends over 12 amino acids. Germline V gene lookup returns CDR1 SGHVS and CDR2 FQNEAQ. With 5 bases removed from V and 5 bases from J, the gap between germline ends came to 9 bases. The CDR3 region is CASSPDGTEAFF. CDR3 sequence (DNA): TGTGCCAGCAGCCCGGATGGAACTGAAGCTTTCTTT.

Judged by abundance, this clonotype is medium-sized. The chain couples TRBV6-6 to TRBJ2-4; D may correspond to TRBD1 or TRBD2 (5 bases each). CDR1 MNHNY and CDR2 SVGAGI come from the germline V gene (reference sequence). V was trimmed by 4 bases and J by 0 bases, leaving 13 bases between them. The CDR3 extends over 16 amino acids. As DNA, the CDR3 is TGTGCCAGCAGTTCGTTTGGGGGTGTAGCCAAAAACATTCAGTACTTC. Translated: CASSSFGGVAKNIQYF.

This chain's CDR3 is CSARPAGDTQYF. As DNA, the CDR3 is TGCAGTGCTAGACCCGCCGGGGATACGCAGTATTTT. This chain links TRBV20-1 with TRBJ2-3; D is unresolved. Trimming shortened V by 2 bases and J by 6 bases, and 9 bases separated the two germline ends. The CDR3 loop spans 12 amino acids. Germline loops: CDR1 DFQATT, CDR2 SNEGSKA (reference sequence).

This clonotype was seen a few times. The chain links TRBV20-1 to TRBJ2-5; TRBD1 matches at 7 bases. CDR3 size: 15 residues. CDR1 DFQATT and CDR2 SNEGSKA come from the germline V gene (reference sequence). J was trimmed by 5 bases and V by 0 bases; bases with no gene match: 9. The CDR3 bases are TGCAGTGCTAGAGATTCGGGCAGGGGGACGGAGACCCAGTACTTC. This encodes CSARDSGRGTETQYF.

This clonotype was picked up many times. The chain couples TRBV7-9 to TRBJ2-7; D possibly matches TRBD1 or TRBD2 (5 bases each). This CDR3 has 17 residues. The V end was cut by 5 bases, the J end by 2 bases, with 22 bases between. Germline values: CDR1 SEHNR, CDR2 FQNEAQ (reference sequence). The CDR3 region is CASSDRSLRDATYEQYF. DNA of the CDR3: TGTGCCAGCAGCGATCGTTCACTCCGGGACGCCACCTACGAGCAGTACTTC.

At least ten counts were recorded for this clonotype. This chain connects TRBV6-6 to TRBJ2-1; 8 bases align to TRBD2. The germline V gene has CDR1 MNHNY and CDR2 SVGAGI (reference sequence). V was clipped by 0 bases and J by 9 bases; unmatched bases: 7. The CDR3 contains 15 residues. CDR3 region: CASSYSRAGGSEQFF. The CDR3 DNA sequence: TGTGCCAGCAGTTACTCCCGGGCGGGAGGTAGTGAGCAGTTCTTC.

The table lists this clonotype with many counts. CDR3 sequence: CASSFGSGNQPQHF. Written as DNA, the CDR3 is TGTGCCAGCAGTTTCGGGAGTGGCAATCAGCCCCAGCATTTT. The genes are TRBV12-3 or TRBV12-4 and TRBJ1-5; the D is unclear. This CDR3 is 14 amino acids long. With 3 bases removed from V and 2 bases from J, the gap between germline ends came to 8 bases.

The table lists this clonotype with many counts. In nucleotides, the CDR3 is TGTGCCAGCAGCCAAGAAGTCCGGGAGTACGTTTCCGGGGAGCTGTTTTTT. This encodes CASSQEVREYVSGELFF. The chain joins TRBV4-2 to TRBJ2-2; D might be TRBD2 (6 bases). CDR3 length equals 17 residues. Deletions cut 0 bases from V and 6 bases from J, with 17 bases between. Germline assignment: CDR1 LGHNA and CDR2 YNFKEQ.

This clonotype has a count of ten or more. The chain carries TRBV6-6 and TRBJ2-7; 7 bases match TRBD1. The CDR3 spans 13 residues. Trimming removed 5 bases from V and 3 bases from J; junction bases left unmatched: 4. Germline V CDR1 and CDR2: MNHNY, SVGAGI (reference sequence). In DNA form, the CDR3 reads TGTGCCAGCAGTCCGTCAGGGGGCTACGAGCAGTACTTC. Its translation: CASSPSGGYEQYF.

This clonotype has a count of ten or more. The chain uses TRBV29-1 and TRBJ2-1, with TRBD1 identical over 10 bases. Germline CDR1 SQVTM, CDR2 ANQGSEA. The CDR3 has 14 residues. The trim removed 7 bases at V and 0 bases at J, leaving 3 bases unmatched. The CDR3 coding sequence is TGCAGCGCCAGGACAGGGGGCTCCTACAATGAGCAGTTCTTC. Protein product: CSARTGGSYNEQFF.

This clonotype was counted many times. This CDR3 reads CSASPGTTYEQYF. CDR3 sequence (DNA): TGCAGTGCTTCACCCGGGACAACCTACGAGCAGTACTTC. V gene TRBV20-1 combines with J gene TRBJ2-7, with D possibly TRBD1 on 6 matching bases. CDR1 DFQATT and CDR2 SNEGSKA come from the germline V gene (reference sequence). Trimming took 5 bases from V and 2 from J, leaving 13 bases between them. The CDR3 extends over 13 amino acids.

V usage is TRBV28 and J usage is TRBJ2-2; 12 positions match TRBD2. The V gene's germline CDR1 is MDHEN and CDR2 SYDVKM. CDR3 length: 19 amino acids. The ends lost 1 base at V and 6 bases at J; junction bases unmatched: 12. CDR3 sequence: CASSLLANLRLAGAGELFF. The CDR3 coding sequence is TGTGCCAGCAGTTTATTAGCCAATCTAAGACTAGCGGGAGCCGGGGAGCTGTTTTTT.

The chain joins TRBV30 to TRBJ2-3; 11 bases are shared with TRBD2. The germline V gene has CDR1 GTSNPN and CDR2 SVGIG (reference sequence). V shed 3 bases, J shed 2 bases, and the junction held 10 bases outside the gene matches. The CDR3 extends over 17 amino acids. CDR3 sequence: CAWSRLSGRANTDTQYF. The DNA for the CDR3 is TGTGCCTGGAGCCGCCTTAGCGGGAGGGCAAACACAGATACGCAGTATTTT.

The chain couples TRBV11-2 to TRBJ2-7; no clear D gene. From germline, CDR1 is SGHAT and CDR2 FQNNGV. The CDR3 length is 13 residues. Trimming stripped 7 bases from V and 3 bases from J, with 13 bases between. The CDR3 nucleotides are TGTGCCAGCACCAACGCGCAGATCTACGAGCAGTACTTC. It yields the protein CASTNAQIYEQYF.

The J gene is TRBJ1-4, the V gene TRBV28; D gene uncertain. V was clipped by 6 bases and J by 3 bases, with 14 bases between them. The germline V gene has CDR1 MDHEN and CDR2 SYDVKM. The CDR3 covers 15 residues. In DNA, the CDR3 is TGTGCCAGCAGGGTATGGCTCGGGGCTAATGAAAAACTGTTTTTT. This encodes CASRVWLGANEKLFF.

This clonotype is labeled medium-sized. The genes are TRBV5-6 and TRBJ2-1; TRBD1 aligns across 9 bases. Trimming took 3 bases from V and 7 from J; bases not matched to a gene: 17. This CDR3 comprises 18 residues. CDR1 SGHDT and CDR2 YYEEEE come from the germline V gene. Written as DNA, the CDR3 is TGTGCCAGCAGCTGGGGACAGGGTAACCTCCTAGGGAGGAATGAGCAGTTCTTC. It translates to CASSWGQGNLLGRNEQFF.

This clonotype was counted at least ten times. This chain connects TRBV15 to TRBJ2-3; TRBD2 aligns across 11 bases. The germline V gene encodes CDR1 LNHNV and CDR2 YYDKDF (reference sequence). V lost 0 bases, J lost 2 bases, and 4 bases stayed unmatched. The CDR3 spans 17 residues. CDR3 in DNA: TGTGCCACCAGCAGAGATACTAGCGGGAGTCCCACAGATACGCAGTATTTT. It codes for CATSRDTSGSPTDTQYF.

At least ten counts were recorded for this clonotype. The V gene is TRBV7-9, the J gene TRBJ2-1; TRBD2 matches at 8 bases. Trimming took 10 bases from V and 8 from J; bases not matched to a gene: 13. Germline V gives CDR1 SEHNR, CDR2 FQNEAQ (reference sequence). This CDR3 has 14 amino acids. DNA for the CDR3: TGTGCCACCCTACGGGAGGGGAGTCGAGATGAGCAGTTCTTC. It is translated as CATLREGSRDEQFF. The whole variable domain, remainder taken from reference TRBV7-9 and TRBJ2-1, is DTGVSQNPRHKITKRGQNVTFRCDPISEHNRLYWYRQTLGQGPEFLTYFQNEAQLEKSRLLSDRFSAERPKGSFSTLEIQRTEQGDSAMYLCATLREGSRDEQFFGPGTRLTVL.

This clonotype showed up many times. The chain couples TRBV10-3 to TRBJ2-7; TRBD2 aligns across 11 bases. V lost 4 bases and J lost 2; bases outside the gene matches: 13. This CDR3 contains 18 residues. Germline assignment: CDR1 ENHRY and CDR2 SYGVKD. CDR3 loop: CAISVAGTSGYLTYEQYF. The CDR3 DNA sequence: TGTGCCATCAGTGTTGCCGGGACTAGCGGTTACTTAACCTACGAGCAGTACTTC.

This clonotype was counted a few times. This chain uses TRBV19 with TRBJ2-1, with D perhaps TRBD1 or TRBD2 (5 bases each). V was cut by 0 bases and J by 11 bases, with 23 bases left in between. Germline lookup yields CDR1 LNHDA and CDR2 SQIVND (reference sequence). The CDR3 sequence is 17 residues long. CDR3 sequence (DNA): TGTGCCAGTAGTATAGATCGTGCAGGGAGAGCGTCGGGAAAGCAGTTCTTC. Translated, it gives CASSIDRAGRASGKQFF.

This clonotype showed up many times. The chain carries TRBV24-1 and TRBJ2-1; D is unresolved. Trimming removed 3 bases at V and 0 bases at J, with 5 bases between. Germline V gene sequence: CDR1 KGHDR, CDR2 SFDVKD. The CDR3 is 14 amino acids. CDR3: CATSDQDSYNEQFF. The CDR3, as DNA: TGTGCCACCAGTGATCAGGACTCCTACAATGAGCAGTTCTTC.

This clonotype was observed a few times. The chain combines TRBV20-1 with TRBJ2-7, with D possibly being TRBD1 or TRBD2 (6 bases each). V was clipped by 2 bases and J by 4 bases, with 12 bases between them. Germline CDR1 DFQATT, CDR2 SNEGSKA (reference sequence). The CDR3 has 13 amino acids. CDR3 loop: CSARSGGWYEQYF. In DNA form, the CDR3 reads TGCAGTGCTAGATCCGGGGGCTGGTACGAGCAGTACTTC.